This is a list of T cell receptor beta chains from one sample in a study of blood T cell repertoires in COVID-19. Assay: immunoSEQ multiplex PCR; the TCRdb copy retains only in-frame clones and omits some. Among about 280,000 clones listed, roughly 89% were seen once. The sample taken for sequencing was PBMCs or T cells enriched from blood (not recorded which). These receptors were obtained from a woman younger than 30 with acute COVID-19. The CDR3 runs from the conserved cysteine through the conserved F or W. D genes are given only for firm matches. Only some rows state a clone size, as once, few, many or a class for expanded clones.

>few|TRBJ1-6|TRBV7-9|.
CASLSGDNNSPLHF
TGTGCCAGTCTATCCGGGGATAATAATTCACCCCTCCACTTT
>once|TRBJ2-7|TRBV11-2|.
CASSTTRGYEQYF
TGTGCCAGCAGCACAACAAGGGGCTACGAGCAGTACTTC
>.|TRBJ2-2|TRBV27|.
CASSLFQRNTGELFF
TGTGCCAGCAGTTTATTTCAGCGGAACACCGGGGAGCTGTTTTTT
>.|TRBJ2-1|TRBV19|.
CASSIRGSSYNEQFF
TGTGCCAGTAGTATCCGAGGGTCCTCCTACAATGAGCAGTTCTTC
>.|TRBJ2-1|TRBV12-3/TRBV12-4|.
CASSLSSYNEQFF
TGTGCCAGCAGCTTGAGCTCCTACAATGAGCAGTTCTTC
>.|TRBJ2-7|TRBV27|.
CASSPQAPGNEQYF
TGTGCCAGCAGTCCACAGGCCCCTGGCAACGAGCAGTACTTC
>.|TRBJ2-5|TRBV10-1|TRBD2
CASSGGLAVLTGETQYF
TGCGCCAGCAGCGGGGGACTAGCGGTCCTGACTGGGGAGACCCAGTACTTC
>.|TRBJ1-5|TRBV15|.
CATSRDPLQGWQPQHF
TGTGCCACCAGCAGAGACCCGTTACAGGGTTGGCAGCCCCAGCATTTT
>once|TRBJ2-5|TRBV6-2/TRBV6-3|TRBD2
CASSYLAGKETQYF
TGTGCCAGCAGTTATCTAGCGGGAAAAGAGACCCAGTACTTC
>.|TRBJ2-1|TRBV5-1|.
CASSLVANEQFF
TGCGCCAGCAGCTTGGTGGCCAATGAGCAGTTCTTC
>once|TRBJ2-7|TRBV6-5|.
CASSPRVLYEQYF
TGTGCCAGCAGTCCCCGGGTGCTATACGAGCAGTACTTC
>.|TRBJ1-5|TRBV11-2|.
CASSPGRDAGQPQHF
TGTGCCAGCAGTCCTGGAAGGGACGCGGGGCAGCCCCAGCATTTT
>.|TRBJ1-3|TRBV5-3|TRBD1
CARSPDRAPGNTIYF
TGTGCCAGAAGCCCCGACAGGGCCCCTGGAAACACCATATATTTT
>.|TRBJ2-1|TRBV10-2|TRBD2
CASRGAGAGLTITSRYNEQFF
TGCGCCAGCAGAGGAGCAGGAGCGGGACTCACTATAACGAGTCGGTACAATGAGCAGTTCTTC
>.|TRBJ1-2|TRBV12-3/TRBV12-4|.
CASTTDMGYGYTF
TGTGCCAGCACCACAGACATGGGCTATGGCTACACCTTC
>.|TRBJ2-2|TRBV11-2|TRBD1
CASSFTGGGTGELFF
TGTGCCAGCAGCTTTACAGGGGGCGGAACCGGGGAGCTGTTTTTT
>once|TRBJ2-7|TRBV4-1|.
CASSQDGTATYEQYF
TGCGCCAGCAGCCAAGACGGGACTGCAACCTACGAGCAGTACTTC
>.|TRBJ1-1|TRBV10-3|.
CAISDQLMNTEAFF
TGTGCCATCAGTGATCAGTTGATGAACACTGAAGCTTTCTTT
>.|TRBJ2-1|TRBV7-8|.
CASSLVLMAGLEQFF
TGTGCCAGCAGCTTAGTTCTTATGGCGGGACTTGAGCAGTTCTTC
>.|TRBJ2-1|TRBV5-1|TRBD2
CASSSFLTSGKYNEQFF
TGCGCCAGCAGCTCATTCCTGACTAGCGGAAAATACAATGAGCAGTTCTTC
>.|TRBJ2-2|TRBV29-1|.
CSVSQGTNTGELFF
TGCAGCGTTTCACAGGGGACTAACACCGGGGAGCTGTTTTTT
>.|TRBJ1-2|TRBV11-2|TRBD1
CASSAGTGSLYGYTF
TGTGCCAGCAGCGCGGGGACAGGGTCTTTATATGGCTACACCTTC
>.|TRBJ1-6|TRBV19|.
CASSVDPDSENSPLHF
TGTGCCAGTAGCGTCGACCCGGACAGTGAAAATTCACCCCTCCACTTT
>.|TRBJ2-3|TRBV3-1/TRBV3-2|TRBD2
CASSQDRMAGGRTDTQYF
TGTGCCAGCAGCCAAGACCGGATGGCGGGAGGGCGTACAGATACGCAGTATTTT
>.|TRBJ2-1|TRBV30|TRBD2
CAWSVIAGGTSSYNEQFF
TGTGCCTGGAGTGTGATAGCGGGAGGTACTAGCTCCTACAATGAGCAGTTCTTC
>.|TRBJ1-1|TRBV10-3|TRBD1
CAISVGGTGSTEAFF
TGTGCCATCAGTGTGGGGGGGACAGGCAGCACTGAAGCTTTCTTT
>.|TRBJ1-1|TRBV5-1|TRBD1
CASSLETGGWTEAFF
TGCGCCAGCAGCTTGGAAACAGGGGGCTGGACTGAAGCTTTCTTT
>.|TRBJ1-2|TRBV12-3/TRBV12-4|TRBD1
CASSLRSGGGYTF
TGTGCCAGCAGTTTGCGGTCAGGGGGTGGCTACACCTTC
>few|TRBJ2-7|TRBV23-1|TRBD2
CASSHWTAGVLSYEQYF
TGCGCCAGCAGTCATTGGACAGCGGGAGTACTCTCCTACGAGCAGTACTTC
>once|TRBJ2-5|TRBV7-9|TRBD2
CASSPSDGGSQETQYF
TGTGCCAGCAGCCCCAGCGACGGGGGGTCCCAAGAGACCCAGTACTTC
>.|TRBJ2-5|TRBV3-1/TRBV3-2|TRBD1
CASSQNRDRRETQYF
TGTGCCAGCAGCCAGAACCGGGACAGGAGGGAGACCCAGTACTTC
>.|TRBJ2-7|TRBV27|TRBD2
CASRRGGSSYEQYF
TGTGCCAGCCGGCGGGGAGGGTCCTCCTACGAGCAGTACTTC
>.|TRBJ2-5|TRBV7-8|.
CASSLAVVREETQYF
TGTGCCAGCAGCTTAGCAGTAGTCAGGGAAGAGACCCAGTACTTC
>once|TRBJ2-6|TRBV7-3|.
CASSSRGSSSGANVLTF
TGTGCCAGCAGCTCGAGGGGGAGTAGCTCTGGGGCCAACGTCCTGACTTTC
>once|TRBJ2-3|TRBV28|TRBD1
CASSFGTGNADTQYF
TGTGCCAGCAGTTTCGGGACAGGGAACGCAGATACGCAGTATTTT
>.|TRBJ1-4|TRBV7-6|TRBD1
CASSLGTGGVFEKLFF
TGTGCCAGCAGCTTAGGGACAGGGGGCGTCTTTGAAAAACTGTTTTTT
>.|TRBJ1-6|TRBV7-6|.
CASSLDVEGHSPLHF
TGTGCCAGCAGCTTAGATGTGGAGGGTCATTCACCCCTCCACTTT
>.|TRBJ1-6|TRBV19|.
CASNPGTTYNSPLHF
TGTGCCAGTAACCCCGGGACAACGTATAATTCACCCCTCCACTTT
>.|TRBJ2-3|TRBV20-1|TRBD1
CSATRGDTQYF
TGCAGTGCTACCAGGGGGGATACGCAGTATTTT
>.|TRBJ2-5|TRBV6-2/TRBV6-3|.
CASSRLGTQYF
TGTGCCAGCAGCCGACTCGGGACCCAGTACTTC
>once|TRBJ2-3|TRBV10-3|TRBD2
CAISESSGGAQYF
TGTGCCATCAGTGAGTCGAGCGGGGGGGCGCAGTATTTT
>.|TRBJ1-6|TRBV7-7|.
CASSSRLDSPLHF
TGTGCTAGCAGCTCCCGACTTGATTCACCCCTCCACTTT
>.|TRBJ2-1|TRBV2|.
CASSDLQYNEQFF
TGTGCCAGCAGTGATCTTCAGTACAATGAGCAGTTCTTC
>.|TRBJ2-7|TRBV5-1|.
CASSLAPYEQYF
TGCGCCAGCAGCTTAGCCCCTTACGAGCAGTACTTC
>.|TRBJ2-2|TRBV18|.
CASSPRTVNTGELFF
TGTGCCAGCTCACCAAGAACGGTGAACACCGGGGAGCTGTTTTTT